This TCR beta chain was retrieved from a study of blood T cell repertoires in COVID-19 (TCRdb year 2020). With regard to the full study: Samples covering the acute and convalescent phases of COVID-19 were provided by collaborators in the United States, Italy and Spain. The prospective study material was composed of cDNA or gDNA derived from T cells, B-cell-depleted T cells, or PBMCs. The dataset comprised deeply sampled blood TCRbeta repertoires from subjects exposed to, actively infected with, or recovered from COVID-19. A freely available public database, intended as a resource for researchers studying the immune response to SARS-CoV-2, is where the repertoires were released. Samples came from the ongoing ImmuneRACE study (first 160 participants) plus 1,254 subjects from 6 global collaborators. Sample metadata almost always included a de-identified subject ID, COVID-19 status, age in years and sex. Where available, HLA class I and class II types were obtained from metadata supplied by the sample provider rather than from assay-based typing. Broader findings and caveats from the paper: How much clinical and demographic metadata was included differed by source and by participant, and the metadata was provided uncurated.

Concerning this clone itself: This clone's antigen is unknown. Within one base of it there is no much larger clone, and no base qualities were kept.

TCRbeta CDR3 regions were amplified from genomic DNA by means of the immunoSEQ Assay, a bias-controlled multiplex PCR. On the study's bioinformatics: Nucleated cell counts per sample were estimated from amplification of reference gene primers within the assay. To quantify the absolute abundance of each unique TCRbeta CDR3 rearrangement, sequence reads were collapsed and filtered. Productive Simpson clonality was computed per sample as the square root of Simpson's diversity index over productive rearrangements. TCRdb limited this immuneACCESS table to in-frame rearrangements with V and J called. A share of clones is missing; checked studies link under half to unresolved V genes, and the rest is unexplained. V and J calls plus clone size are reproduced from that table; the DNA served to infer D and trimming. The sample table contains more than 300,000 clones; only one count was recorded for roughly nine tenths of them. 0.86% of the sample lies in the top ten.

Participants in the prospective study were enrolled through a virtual design, were aged about 18 to 100 years, and lived in fewer than 30 United States geographic areas. In the prospective study, participants were assigned to cohorts based on the clinical history participants reported in a screening survey and a study questionnaire. Exposed participants had been in contact with someone with a PCR-confirmed or clinician-diagnosed COVID-19 case within 2 weeks of study entry. In the prospective study, mobile phlebotomists collected whole blood, serum and a nasopharyngeal or oropharyngeal swab from each participant. Over a roughly two-month period, participants in the prospective study had the option of providing additional blood draws and questionnaires. Before DNA extraction, blood samples from the prospective study were shipped at room temperature or frozen. Here V drops 4 bases and J drops 3 bases, and the junction holds 6 bases not matched to any gene. CDR1 and CDR2, per the germline V gene, are SNHLY and FYNNEI. The CDR3 starts with the cysteine, ends with the phenylalanine, and has 15 residues. Only the CDR3 DNA stays, 45 bases, in frame from base 1.

The sequence was collected from a woman aged 40 to 50 who had been exposed to COVID-19. Sequencing was done on a sample of PBMCs or T cells enriched from blood (not recorded which). The V gene is TRBV2 and the J gene is TRBJ1-2; TRBD1 matches 9 bases in the middle. The CDR3: CASSGGQGSYYGYTF. DNA sequence: TGTGCCAGCAGTGGGGGACAGGGATCCTACTATGGCTACACCTTC.